This TCR beta chain came from a study of blood T cell repertoires in COVID-19 (dated by TCRdb to 2020 to 2022). Regarding the research as a whole: Collaborator samples came from the United States, Italy and Spain and covered acute and convalescent phases of COVID-19. Sample metadata almost always included a de-identified subject ID, COVID-19 status, age in years and sex. The repertoires were released in a freely available public database meant as a resource for research on the immune response to SARS-CoV-2. Deeply sampled blood TCRbeta repertoires from subjects exposed to, actively infected with, or recovered from COVID-19 were included in the dataset. The material from the prospective study consisted of cDNA or gDNA derived from T cells, B-cell-depleted T cells, or PBMCs. Where available, HLA class I and class II types were taken from metadata supplied by the sample provider and were not determined by assay-based typing. The samples were drawn from the first 160 participants of the ongoing ImmuneRACE study and from some 1,300 subjects provided by 6 global collaborators. What the research found in general, with its limitations: How much clinical and demographic metadata was included differed by source and by participant, and the metadata was provided uncurated.

On this clone: This clone's antigen is unknown. No base qualities exist here, and no much larger clone lies one base off it.

The immunoSEQ Assay, a bias-controlled multiplex PCR, was used to amplify TCRbeta CDR3 regions from genomic DNA. Under the source paper's analysis protocol: Nucleated cell counts per sample were estimated from amplification of reference gene primers within the assay. To quantify the absolute abundance of each unique TCRbeta CDR3 rearrangement, sequence reads were collapsed and filtered. Productive Simpson clonality was computed per sample as the square root of Simpson's diversity index over productive rearrangements. TCRdb took over this immuneACCESS table, retaining in-frame rearrangements with V and J assigned. Such tables are incomplete; in checked studies, under half of the missing clones stem from an unresolved V gene, and the remainder is unexplained. V and J calls and clone size are given by that table; D and trimming were obtained from the DNA. The sample table holds under 75,000 clones, of which 70% to 75% were seen once. The biggest ten clones account for 22% of the sample.

Including cysteine and phenylalanine, the CDR3 has 11 amino acids. Only CDR3 DNA remains: 33 bases, in frame from the first base. Reading the germline V gene (reference sequence) gives CDR1 GTSNPN and CDR2 SVGIG. At the junction V is shortened by 7 bases and J by 1 base, with 5 bases in between. Each collaborating institution followed its own protocols to collect whole blood in K2EDTA tubes. For TCRbeta analysis, collaborators shipped samples as frozen whole blood, isolated PBMCs, or DNA extracted from either of those sample types. Sequencing input: peripheral blood. This clonotype was sampled from a man aged 55 to 70 with acute or convalescent COVID-19. Here the chain combines TRBV30 and TRBJ2-1; a confident D gene designation cannot be given. The base sequence is TGTGCCTCCCGTTCCTACAATGAGCAGTTCTTC. Translated, it reads CASRSYNEQFF.